The rows below give T cell receptor beta chains drawn from one sample of a study of cytomegalovirus exposure and HLA in healthy donors. Generated by immunoSEQ multiplex PCR, the TCRdb table keeps only in-frame clones and is missing some. The data show roughly 120,000 clones, roughly two thirds seen once. Sequences were obtained from PBMCs. The receptors originated from a man aged 25-45 years in good health and CMV-seropositive. Both conserved end residues are part of each CDR3. D genes are given only for firm matches. A row's size may be missing; if present it is once, few, many or a size class.

V gene	D gene	J gene	clone size	CDR3 protein	CDR3 DNA
TRBV11-2	TRBD1	TRBJ2-3	-	CASSLGRWDRDADTQYF	TGTGCCAGCAGCTTAGGGAGGTGGGACAGGGACGCAGATACGCAGTATTTT
TRBV5-5	-	TRBJ2-7	-	CASSLIQVPQYEQYF	TGTGCCAGCAGCTTAATACAGGTACCCCAATACGAGCAGTACTTC
TRBV10-3	-	TRBJ2-4	once	CAISVWNRANVKLAKNIQYF	TGTGCCATCAGTGTGTGGAACAGGGCGAACGTGAAACTAGCCAAAAACATTCAGTACTTC
TRBV2	-	TRBJ1-2	-	CASSESWASNGYPF	TGTGCCAGCAGTGAGTCTTGGGCCTCCAATGGCTACCCCTTC
TRBV6-5	TRBD1	TRBJ2-5	-	CASIRDGTGQETQYF	TGTGCCAGCATCCGGGACGGGACAGGCCAAGAGACCCAGTACTTC
TRBV7-9	TRBD1	TRBJ2-7	-	CASRPTGTNYEQYF	TGTGCCAGCAGACCGACAGGGACGAACTACGAGCAGTACTTC
TRBV9	-	TRBJ2-3	-	CASSVEGVRTDTQYF	TGTGCCAGCAGTGTGGAGGGAGTTAGGACAGATACGCAGTATTTT
TRBV6-1	-	TRBJ2-3	many	CASSEGTGSTDTQYF	TGTGCCAGCAGTGAAGGGACGGGGAGCACAGATACGCAGTATTTT
TRBV5-1	TRBD2	TRBJ2-7	-	CASSLVSAGGAYEQYF	TGCGCCAGCAGCTTGGTAAGCGCGGGAGGGGCCTACGAGCAGTACTTC
TRBV7-6	-	TRBJ2-2	few	CASSPRAELNTGELFF	TGTGCCAGCAGCCCTAGAGCCGAACTGAACACCGGGGAGCTGTTTTTT
TRBV5-6	-	TRBJ2-1	once	CASSLIAGQPYNEQFF	TGTGCCAGCAGCTTGATTGCGGGACAGCCCTACAATGAGCAGTTCTTC
TRBV19	-	TRBJ1-5	-	CASSIRTESNQPQHF	TGTGCCAGTAGTATTAGGACAGAGAGCAATCAGCCCCAGCATTTT
TRBV2	TRBD1	TRBJ1-2	-	CASSRDSSYGYTF	TGTGCCAGCAGCCGGGACAGCTCTTATGGCTACACCTTC
TRBV2	-	TRBJ1-2	once	CASSDQDPRQPAYGYTF	TGTGCCAGCAGTGATCAGGACCCGAGACAGCCGGCCTATGGCTACACCTTC
TRBV18	-	TRBJ2-3	few	CASSGVGTDTQYF	TGTGCCAGCTCAGGTGTCGGGACAGATACGCAGTATTTT
TRBV9	TRBD2	TRBJ2-1	-	CASSFTKAGGYNEQFF	TGTGCCAGCAGCTTCACCAAAGCGGGAGGGTACAATGAGCAGTTCTTC
TRBV19	TRBD1	TRBJ1-5	few	CASLGQGHQPQHF	TGTGCCAGCCTTGGACAGGGCCATCAGCCCCAGCATTTT
TRBV2	TRBD2	TRBJ2-5	-	CASSEGTSGRVQGAQYF	TGTGCCAGCAGTGAAGGGACTAGCGGGAGGGTCCAAGGGGCCCAGTACTTC
TRBV28	TRBD1	TRBJ1-1	-	CASSQLGSGGTNTEAFF	TGTGCCAGCAGCCAACTGGGGTCAGGGGGTACGAACACTGAAGCTTTCTTT
TRBV27	TRBD1	TRBJ1-1	-	CASSLFTVDRGGMNTEAFF	TGTGCCAGCAGTTTATTTACCGTCGACAGGGGAGGGATGAACACTGAAGCTTTCTTT
TRBV10-1	-	TRBJ2-3	-	CASSDGYTQYF	TGCGCCAGCAGTGACGGTTATACGCAGTATTTT
TRBV2	TRBD1	TRBJ2-5	-	CASSQGAEETQYF	TGTGCCAGCAGTCAGGGGGCGGAGGAGACCCAGTACTTC
TRBV5-1	-	TRBJ2-5	-	CASSLPGGGGETQYF	TGCGCCAGCAGCTTGCCAGGGGGAGGTGGGGAGACCCAGTACTTC
TRBV7-2	-	TRBJ2-7	-	CASSFGSRYEQYF	TGTGCCAGCAGCTTCGGGAGCCGCTACGAGCAGTACTTC
TRBV7-9	-	TRBJ1-2	-	CASSKPPQCRYTF	TGTGCCAGCAGCAAACCCCCCCAGTGCCGCTACACCTTC
TRBV9	TRBD2	TRBJ2-1	-	CASSVVAGDYRDEQFF	TGTGCCAGCAGCGTAGTAGCCGGGGACTATAGGGATGAGCAGTTCTTC
TRBV29-1	TRBD1	TRBJ2-7	-	CSARGQGVTYEQYF	TGCAGCGCTCGGGGACAGGGGGTTACCTACGAGCAGTACTTC
TRBV10-3	TRBD2	TRBJ2-1	-	CAISETGLAGVGEQFF	TGTGCCATCAGTGAGACCGGACTAGCGGGAGTCGGGGAGCAGTTCTTC
TRBV5-8	-	TRBJ2-5	few	CASSLVGLGLNPHQQETQYF	TGTGCCAGCAGCTTGGTGGGTTTGGGCCTAAACCCTCACCAACAAGAGACCCAGTACTTC
TRBV18	TRBD1	TRBJ2-5	-	CASSQGQAGETQYF	TGTGCCAGCTCACAAGGACAGGCTGGTGAGACCCAGTACTTC
TRBV11-2	-	TRBJ2-6	few	CASSPSVGRGASGANVLTF	TGTGCCAGCAGCCCGTCGGTTGGCAGGGGTGCCTCTGGGGCCAACGTCCTGACTTTC
TRBV5-1	-	TRBJ2-7	-	CASSVGGGGIHTLIEQYF	TGCGCCAGCAGCGTTGGGGGGGGCGGGATTCACACTTTGATCGAGCAGTACTTC
TRBV7-3	TRBD2	TRBJ2-1	-	CASSQLAGTYNEQFF	TGTGCCAGCAGTCAACTAGCGGGGACCTACAATGAGCAGTTCTTC
TRBV6-1	-	TRBJ1-1	few	CASSEGWQGTGAFF	TGTGCCAGCAGTGAAGGATGGCAGGGTACAGGAGCTTTCTTT
TRBV5-1	-	TRBJ2-1	-	CASSPGQGSFNEQFF	TGCGCCAGCAGCCCTGGGCAGGGGAGTTTCAATGAGCAGTTCTTC
TRBV7-9	-	TRBJ2-6	-	CASSPFSGSGANVLTF	TGTGCCAGCAGCCCCTTTTCCGGCTCTGGGGCCAACGTCCTGACTTTC
TRBV2	TRBD2	TRBJ2-3	-	CASSEGKREVGDTQYF	TGTGCCAGCAGTGAAGGCAAGCGGGAGGTCGGAGATACGCAGTATTTT
TRBV5-1	-	TRBJ1-4	-	CASRPSGQGEKLFF	TGCGCCAGCAGACCCTCAGGGCAGGGGGAAAAACTGTTTTTT
TRBV4-1	-	TRBJ2-7	-	CASSQGLNYEQYF	TGCGCCAGCAGCCAAGGGTTAAACTACGAGCAGTACTTC
TRBV7-2	-	TRBJ2-7	few	CASSFGGTGSYEQYF	TGTGCCAGCAGCTTCGGCGGGACTGGATCCTACGAGCAGTACTTC
TRBV4-2	TRBD1	TRBJ2-2	-	CASSPDAFSGTGVNRDTGELFF	TGTGCCAGCAGCCCCGATGCCTTCTCCGGGACAGGGGTTAATCGGGACACCGGGGAGCTGTTTTTT
TRBV4-3	TRBD2	TRBJ2-1	-	CASSQIAGAISYNEQFF	TGCGCCAGCAGCCAAATAGCGGGAGCGATCTCCTACAATGAGCAGTTCTTC
TRBV4-2	TRBD1	TRBJ1-5	few	CASSQQGQGPQPQHF	TGTGCCAGCAGCCAACAAGGACAGGGACCCCAGCCCCAGCATTTT